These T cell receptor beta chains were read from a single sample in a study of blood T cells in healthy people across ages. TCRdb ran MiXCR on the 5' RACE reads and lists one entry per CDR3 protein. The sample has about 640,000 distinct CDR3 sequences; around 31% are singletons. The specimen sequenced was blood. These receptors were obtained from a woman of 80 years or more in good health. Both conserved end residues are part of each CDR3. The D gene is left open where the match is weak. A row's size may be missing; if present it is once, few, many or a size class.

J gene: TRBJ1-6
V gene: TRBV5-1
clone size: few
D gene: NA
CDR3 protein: CASSLVSRTAITGDSPLHF
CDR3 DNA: TGCGCCAGCAGCTTGGTGTCCCGGACAGCTATTACCGGAGATTCACCCCTCCACTTT

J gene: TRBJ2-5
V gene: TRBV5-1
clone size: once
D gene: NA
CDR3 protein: CASSLATGEETQYF
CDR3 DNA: TGCGCCAGCAGCTTGGCCACGGGGGAAGAGACCCAGTACTTC

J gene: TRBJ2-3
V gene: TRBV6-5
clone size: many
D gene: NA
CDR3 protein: CASRDGDTQYF
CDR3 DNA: TGTGCCAGCAGGGACGGGGATACGCAGTATTTT

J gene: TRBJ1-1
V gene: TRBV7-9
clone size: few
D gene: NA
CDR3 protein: CAANQRGNTEAFF
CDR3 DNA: TGTGCCGCGAATCAGAGGGGTAACACTGAAGCTTTCTTT

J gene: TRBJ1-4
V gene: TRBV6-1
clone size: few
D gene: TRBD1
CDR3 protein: CASSLLRGQGLINEKLFF
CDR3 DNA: TGTGCCAGCAGTCTCCTGAGGGGACAGGGACTAATTAATGAAAAACTGTTTTTT

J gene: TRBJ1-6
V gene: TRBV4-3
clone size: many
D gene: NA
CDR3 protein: CASSQEGGRNNSPLHF
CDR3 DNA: TGCGCCAGCAGCCAAGAAGGTGGCAGGAATAATTCACCCCTCCACTTT

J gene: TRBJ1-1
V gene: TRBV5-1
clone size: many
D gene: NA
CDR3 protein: CASSYTGRENTEAFF
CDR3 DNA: TGCGCCAGCAGCTATACGGGCAGGGAGAACACTGAAGCTTTCTTT

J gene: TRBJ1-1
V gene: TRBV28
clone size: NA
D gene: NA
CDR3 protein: CASSPPRGTFWAEAFF
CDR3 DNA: TGTGCCAGCAGTCCCCCCCGGGGGACGTTTTGGGCTGAAGCTTTCTTT

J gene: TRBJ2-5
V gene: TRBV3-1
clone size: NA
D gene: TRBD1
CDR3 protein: CASSQDTRGQGYNEQYF
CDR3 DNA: TGTGCCAGCAGCCAAGATACCCGAGGACAGGGGTACAATGAGCAGTACTTC

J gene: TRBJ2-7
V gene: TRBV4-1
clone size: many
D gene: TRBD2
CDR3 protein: CASSHVTSEGTPSTSYEQYF
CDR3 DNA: TGCGCCAGCAGCCATGTTACTAGCGAAGGAACCCCCTCGACCTCCTACGAGCAGTACTTC

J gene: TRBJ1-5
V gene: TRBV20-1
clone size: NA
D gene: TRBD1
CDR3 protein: CSARTGINQPQHF
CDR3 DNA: TGCAGTGCTAGGACAGGGATCAATCAGCCCCAGCATTTT

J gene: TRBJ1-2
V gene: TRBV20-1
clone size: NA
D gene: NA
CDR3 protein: CSARDLTGASSYGYTF
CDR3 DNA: TGCAGTGCTAGAGATCTGACGGGGGCAAGTAGCTATGGCTACACCTTC

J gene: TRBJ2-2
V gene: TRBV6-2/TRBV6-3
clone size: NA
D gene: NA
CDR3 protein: CASSWGGTGELFF
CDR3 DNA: TGTGCCAGCAGTTGGGGAGGAACCGGGGAGCTGTTTTTT

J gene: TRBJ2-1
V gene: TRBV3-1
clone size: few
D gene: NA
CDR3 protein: CASSTRQEQFF
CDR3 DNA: TGTGCCAGCAGCACACGACAGGAGCAGTTCTTC

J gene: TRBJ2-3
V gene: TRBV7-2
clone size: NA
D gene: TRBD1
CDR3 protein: CASSLRGQFTDTQYF
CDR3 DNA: TGTGCCAGCAGCTTAAGGGGACAGTTCACAGATACGCAGTATTTT